The 12 T cell receptor beta chains listed next were all sequenced from one sample in a study of Ad26.COV2.S vaccination and SARS-CoV-2 variants. Profiled with immunoSEQ multiplex PCR; TCRdb holds only in-frame clones, not every one. The sample has about 180,000 clones; 87% are singletons. The sample in question was peripheral blood, obtained after recovery from COVID-19. The receptors come from a human donor who had recovered from COVID-19.

The chain links TRBV11-2 to TRBJ2-7, with TRBD2 as a possible D gene (5 bases). Trimming cost V 5 bases and J 7 bases, with 6 bases left between them. Germline V CDR1 and CDR2: SGHAT, FQNNGV. CDR3 length equals 10 residues. The CDR3 coding sequence is TGTGCCAGCAGCGAGGGAGAGCAGTACTTC. Its translation: CASSEGEQYF.

A few counts support this clone. The CDR3 DNA reads as TGTGCCAGCTCACCACCAGGGGGGACCTACGAGCAGTACTTC. Translated, it gives CASSPPGGTYEQYF. The chain links TRBV18 to TRBJ2-7, with D perhaps given as TRBD1 or TRBD2 (6 bases each). From germline, CDR1 is KGHSH and CDR2 LQKENI. This CDR3 comprises 14 residues. The V end was cut by 0 bases, the J end by 2 bases, with 8 bases between. The whole variable domain, remainder taken from reference TRBV18 and TRBJ2-7, is NAGVMQNPRHLVRRRGQEARLRCSPMKGHSHVYWYRQLPEEGLKFMVYLQKENIIDESGMPKERFSAEFPKEGPSILRIQQVVRGDSAAYFCASSPPGGTYEQYFGPGTRLTVT.

The V gene is TRBV9, the J gene TRBJ1-6; TRBD1 agrees at 9 bases. The germline V gene encodes CDR1 SGDLS and CDR2 YYNGEE. The CDR3 has 16 residues. V was pared by 1 base and J by 8 bases, with 7 bases of the junction left unmatched. The CDR3, as DNA: TGTGCCAGCAGCGTACCTCGGGACAGGGACGATTCACCCCTCCACTTT. Translating gives CASSVPRDRDDSPLHF.

The chain uses TRBV21-1 and TRBJ2-7; TRBD2, as called in the table, went unchecked against the DNA. TRBV21-1 is a pseudogene. The CDR3 spans 14 residues. In DNA, the CDR3 is TGTGCCAGCAGGGGGCGGGATGCCTCCTACGAGCAGTACTTC. Amino acid sequence: CASRGRDASYEQYF.

The chain recombines TRBV2 with TRBJ2-2, with TRBD2 identical over 7 bases. This CDR3 is built from 14 residues. The germline V gene encodes CDR1 SNHLY and CDR2 FYNNEI. V lost 8 bases, J lost 6 bases, and 9 bases stayed unmatched. CDR3 bases: TGTGCCAGCTTGGCGGGAGTGGTTGCCGGGGAGCTGTTTTTT. Translating gives CASLAGVVAGELFF.

V and J are TRBV2 and TRBJ1-4, with a tentative D call TRBD1 (5 bases). V was trimmed by 5 bases and J by 7 bases, leaving 11 bases between them. Germline V lookup: CDR1 SNHLY, CDR2 FYNNEI. The CDR3 spans 13 residues. The DNA for the CDR3 is TGTGCCAGCAGTCCCGGGACCCTTGAAAAACTGTTTTTT. It codes for CASSPGTLEKLFF.

V gene TRBV11-2 combines with J gene TRBJ2-1, with 9 nucleotides matching TRBD2. The CDR3 is 15 residues long. Germline CDR1 SGHAT, CDR2 FQNNGV. The V gene end was trimmed by 3 bases and the J gene end by 10 bases; junction bases not matched to a gene: 10. The CDR3, as DNA: TGTGCCAGCAGCTTTCTCGCAGCGGGGGGCAGGGAGCAGTTCTTC. It translates to CASSFLAAGGREQFF.

The rearrangement uses TRBV2 and TRBJ2-7; 7 bases map to TRBD2. The V segment lost 9 bases and the J segment 5 bases; nucleotides outside the gene matches: 10. Germline V gene sequence: CDR1 SNHLY, CDR2 FYNNEI. The CDR3 consists of 13 residues. CDR3 DNA sequence: TGTGCCAGTCTCCCCCGACTAGCCGACGAGCAGTACTTC. The encoded protein is CASLPRLADEQYF.

This clone was observed a single time. The junction does not match germline at one end; this may be a read error. This sequence joins TRBV7-2 and TRBJ2-3, with 13 bases fitting TRBD2. This CDR3 has 18 amino acids. Germline-derived CDR1 and CDR2 are SGHTA and FQGNSA. CDR3 DNA sequence: TGTGCCAGCAGCCTAGCCCGGACTAGCGGGGGACTCACAGATACGCAGTATTTT. This translates into CASSLARTSGGLTDTQYF.

V and J are TRBV11-3 and TRBJ2-5, with TRBD1 identical over 7 bases. In germline, CDR1 is SGHNT, CDR2 YENEEA. There are 14 residues in the CDR3. After removal of 4 bases from V and 2 bases from J, the junction contained 4 bases not matched to a gene. The CDR3 nucleotides read TGTGCCAGCAGCTCTTGGGACAGACAAGAGACCCAGTACTTC. This translates into CASSSWDRQETQYF. Full variable domain (rest looked up from reference TRBV11-3 and TRBJ2-5): EAGVVQSPRYKIIEKKQPVAFWCNPISGHNTLYWYLQNLGQGPELLIRYENEEAVDDSQLPKDRFSAERLKGVDSTLKIQPAELGDSAVYLCASSSWDRQETQYFGPGTRLLVL.

In this sample, this clone turned up a few times. The rearrangement uses TRBV30 and TRBJ2-7; no firm D call. The V end was cut by 4 bases, the J end by 0 bases, with 10 bases between. Per the germline V gene, CDR1 is GTSNPN and CDR2 is SVGIG (reference sequence). The CDR3 loop spans 13 amino acids. The CDR3 protein is CAWTGGSSYEQYF. CDR3 bases: TGTGCCTGGACGGGTGGTAGCTCCTACGAGCAGTACTTC. The whole variable domain, filled in from reference TRBV30 and TRBJ2-7, reads SQTIHQWPATLVQPVGSPLSLECTVEGTSNPNLYWYRQAAGRGLQLLFYSVGIGQISSEVPQNLSASRPQDRQFILSSKKLLLSDSGFYLCAWTGGSSYEQYFGPGTRLTVT.

The chain uses TRBV11-2 and TRBJ2-5; 7 bases are a match to TRBD2. V dropped 4 bases and J dropped 1; count of bases not matched to a gene: 6. The CDR3 totals 15 residues. Germline CDR1 reads SGHAT; CDR2 reads FQNNGV. The CDR3 DNA is TGTGCCAGCAGCTCCCCCACTAGCGTCCAAGAGACCCAGTACTTC. Amino acid sequence: CASSSPTSVQETQYF.